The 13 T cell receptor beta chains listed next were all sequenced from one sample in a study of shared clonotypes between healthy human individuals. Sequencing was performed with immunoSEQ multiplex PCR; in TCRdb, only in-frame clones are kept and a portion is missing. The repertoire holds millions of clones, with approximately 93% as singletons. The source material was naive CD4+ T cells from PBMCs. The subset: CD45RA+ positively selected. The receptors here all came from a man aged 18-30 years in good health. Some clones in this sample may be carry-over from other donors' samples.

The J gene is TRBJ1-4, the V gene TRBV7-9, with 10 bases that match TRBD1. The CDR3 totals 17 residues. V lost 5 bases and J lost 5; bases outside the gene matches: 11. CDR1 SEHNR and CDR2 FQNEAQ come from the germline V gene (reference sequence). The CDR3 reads CASSPRRLGQGNEKLFF. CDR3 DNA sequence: TGTGCCAGCAGCCCCCGGAGGTTGGGACAGGGGAATGAAAAACTGTTTTTT.

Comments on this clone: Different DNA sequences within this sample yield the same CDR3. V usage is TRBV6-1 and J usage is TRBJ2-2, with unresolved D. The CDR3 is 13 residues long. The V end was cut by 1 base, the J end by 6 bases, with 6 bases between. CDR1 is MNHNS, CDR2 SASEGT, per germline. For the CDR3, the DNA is TGTGCCAGCAGTGAAGGACTCGCCGGGGAGCTGTTTTTT. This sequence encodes CASSEGLAGELFF.

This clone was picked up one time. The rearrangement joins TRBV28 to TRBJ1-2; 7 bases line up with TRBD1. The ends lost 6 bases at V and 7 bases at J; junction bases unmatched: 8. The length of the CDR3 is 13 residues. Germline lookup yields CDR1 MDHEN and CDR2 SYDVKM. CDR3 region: CASRETGVSGYTF. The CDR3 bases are TGTGCCAGCAGGGAAACAGGGGTGAGTGGCTACACCTTC.

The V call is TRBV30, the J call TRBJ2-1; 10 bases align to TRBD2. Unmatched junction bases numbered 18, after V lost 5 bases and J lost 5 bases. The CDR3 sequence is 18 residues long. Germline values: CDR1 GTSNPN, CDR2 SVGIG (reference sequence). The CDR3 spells CAWDRTFASSGSNNEQFF. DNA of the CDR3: TGTGCCTGGGATCGTACGTTCGCTTCTAGCGGGAGTAACAATGAGCAGTTCTTC.

The CDR3 coding sequence is TGCGCCAGCAGCTTGCGTCGACACGAGGAGACCCAGTACTTC. This encodes CASSLRRHEETQYF. The chain recombines TRBV5-1 with TRBJ2-5; D not resolved. The CDR3 is 14 residues long. Trimming cost V 1 base and J 5 bases, with 12 bases left between them. The germline V gene encodes CDR1 SGHRS and CDR2 YFSETQ.

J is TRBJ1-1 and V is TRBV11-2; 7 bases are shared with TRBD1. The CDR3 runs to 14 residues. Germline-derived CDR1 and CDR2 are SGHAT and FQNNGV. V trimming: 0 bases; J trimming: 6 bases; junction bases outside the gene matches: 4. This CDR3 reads CASSLDRQGPEAFF. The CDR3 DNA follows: TGTGCCAGCAGCTTAGACCGACAGGGCCCTGAAGCTTTCTTT.

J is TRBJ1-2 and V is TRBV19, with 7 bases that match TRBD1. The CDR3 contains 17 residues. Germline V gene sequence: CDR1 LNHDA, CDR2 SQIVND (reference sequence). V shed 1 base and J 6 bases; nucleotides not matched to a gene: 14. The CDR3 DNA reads TGTGCCAGTAGTATAGGGGGGACAGCCTCTGGATGGGATGGCTACACCTTC. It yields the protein CASSIGGTASGWDGYTF.

The CDR3 region is CASSLQGANVLTF. The CDR3 nucleotides read TGCGCCAGCAGCCTGCAAGGGGCCAACGTCCTGACTTTC. The rearrangement uses TRBV4-1 and TRBJ2-6; D is unresolved. CDR3 length equals 13 residues. The germline gives CDR1 MGHRA, CDR2 YSYEKL. V was clipped by 4 bases and J by 4 bases, with 5 bases between them.

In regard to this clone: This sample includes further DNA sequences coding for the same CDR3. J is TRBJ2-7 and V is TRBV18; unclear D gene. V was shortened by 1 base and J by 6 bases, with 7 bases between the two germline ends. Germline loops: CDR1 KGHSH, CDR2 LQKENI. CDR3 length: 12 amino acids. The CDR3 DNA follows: TGTGCCAGCTCACCACTCGGACGCGAGCAGTACTTC. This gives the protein CASSPLGREQYF.

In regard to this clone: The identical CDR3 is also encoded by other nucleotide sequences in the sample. In nucleotides, the CDR3 is TGCGCCAGCAGCTTGGAGCCGATGAACACTGAAGCTTTCTTT. Protein sequence: CASSLEPMNTEAFF. The V call is TRBV5-1, the J call TRBJ1-1; D remains unclear. Trimming took 0 bases from V and 0 from J, leaving 6 bases between them. Germline V gives CDR1 SGHRS, CDR2 YFSETQ. CDR3 length equals 14 residues.

CDR3 residues: CASSLVRDNPYNEQFF. In DNA form, the CDR3 reads TGTGCCAGCAGCTTAGTCCGGGATAACCCATACAATGAGCAGTTCTTC. The V call is TRBV7-9, the J call TRBJ2-1, with TRBD2 as a possible D gene (5 bases). Germline V gene sequence: CDR1 SEHNR, CDR2 FQNEAQ (reference sequence). The CDR3 loop spans 16 amino acids. Trimming left V 1 base short and J 4 bases short, with 14 bases between.

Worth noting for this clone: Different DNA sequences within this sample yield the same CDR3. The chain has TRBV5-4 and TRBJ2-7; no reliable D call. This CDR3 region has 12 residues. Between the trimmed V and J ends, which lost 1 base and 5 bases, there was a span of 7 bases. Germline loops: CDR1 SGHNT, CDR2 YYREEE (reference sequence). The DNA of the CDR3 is TGTGCCAGCAGCTTGTTCTTGAACGAGCAGTACTTC. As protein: CASSLFLNEQYF.

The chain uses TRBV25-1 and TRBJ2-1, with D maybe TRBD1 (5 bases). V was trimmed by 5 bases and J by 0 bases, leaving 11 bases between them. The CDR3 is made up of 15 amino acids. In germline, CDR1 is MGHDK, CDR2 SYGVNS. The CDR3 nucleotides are TGTGCCAGCAGTAAGGGGCGAGGCTCCTACAATGAGCAGTTCTTC. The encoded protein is CASSKGRGSYNEQFF.